These 29 T cell receptor beta chains were sequenced from one sample in a study of Ad26.COV2.S vaccination and SARS-CoV-2 variants. Measured with immunoSEQ multiplex PCR; TCRdb has only the in-frame clones, and not every one. The data contain over 400,000 clones, 92% of them singletons. Treatment noted: roughly 20 received Ad26.COV2.S at low or high dose, single or two shots; five or six received placebo; per-sample allocation not given. The samples date from day 63 after the first vaccine or placebo injection. Sequenced material: peripheral blood, taken in a trial of Ad26.COV2.S vaccine versus placebo. These receptors originate from a person aged 18-65 years who received the Ad26.COV2.S COVID-19 vaccine or a placebo.

This chain's CDR3 is CSAGGWAGELDLETQYF. DNA of the CDR3: TGCAGTGCTGGTGGGTGGGCCGGGGAACTTGACCTGGAGACCCAGTACTTC. The rearrangement joins TRBV20-1 to TRBJ2-5, with D perhaps matching TRBD2 (5 bases). With 5 bases removed from V and 5 bases from J, the gap between germline ends came to 27 bases. Per germline, CDR1 DFQATT and CDR2 SNEGSKA (reference sequence). The CDR3 has 17 residues.

This chain uses TRBV7-9 with TRBJ1-4; TRBD1 is a possible D gene (5 bases). Trimming took 3 bases from V and 8 from J, leaving 13 bases between them. The germline V gene has CDR1 SEHNR and CDR2 FQNEAQ (reference sequence). The CDR3 loop spans 14 amino acids. The CDR3 DNA sequence: TGTGCCAGCAGCTTCGGGGGGATTGTGGAAAAACTGTTTTTT. Translation gives CASSFGGIVEKLFF.

J is TRBJ2-3 and V is TRBV10-1, with no clear D. Germline lookup yields CDR1 WNHNN and CDR2 SYGVQD (reference sequence). The CDR3 totals 12 residues. V lost 3 bases to trimming and J lost 10 bases, with 11 bases between them. CDR3 region: CASSEGMTAQYF. DNA of the CDR3: TGCGCCAGCAGTGAAGGGATGACCGCGCAGTATTTT.

The genes are TRBV21-1 and TRBJ2-3. TRBV21-1 is annotated as a pseudogene. The CDR3 runs 16 residues. The CDR3 reads CASSKARTSSTDTQYF. The CDR3 nucleotides are TGTGCCAGCAGCAAAGCCAGGACGTCTAGCACAGATACGCAGTATTTT.

The genes are TRBV27 and TRBJ2-6; no clear D. V was clipped by 2 bases and J by 0 bases, with 5 bases between them. CDR1 and CDR2 (germline): MNHEY, SMNVEV (reference sequence). The CDR3 is made up of 15 amino acids. CDR3 amino acids: CASSLMGSGANVLTF. The CDR3 bases are TGTGCCAGCAGTTTAATGGGCTCTGGGGCCAACGTCCTGACTTTC.

This clone came up once. The gene calls are TRBV15 and TRBJ2-4; 9 bases match TRBD1. This CDR3 is built from 14 residues. Trimming took 6 bases from V and 0 from J; bases not matched to a gene: 0. CDR1 and CDR2 (germline): LNHNV, YYDKDF (reference sequence). The CDR3, as DNA: TGTGCCACCAGGGGACAGGGAGCCAAAAACATTCAGTACTTC. It specifies CATRGQGAKNIQYF.

The genes are TRBV18 and TRBJ2-4; D might be TRBD2 (5 bases). In germline, CDR1 is KGHSH, CDR2 LQKENI. The CDR3 length is 16 residues. V was shortened by 4 bases and J by 1 base, with 14 bases between the two germline ends. The chain's CDR3 is CASSLAVTGAKNIQYF. Written as DNA, the CDR3 is TGTGCCAGCTCACTGGCCGTCACGGGGGCCAAAAACATTCAGTACTTC.

This clone was detected ten times or more. V is TRBV28 and J is TRBJ2-5; D remains unclear. There are 15 residues in the CDR3. Trimming shortened V by 4 bases and J by 3 bases, and 15 bases separated the two germline ends. Per germline, CDR1 MDHEN and CDR2 SYDVKM. The CDR3 region has the DNA TGTGCCAGCAGTTACTCCAGGAAACAAAAAGAGACCCAGTACTTC. It is translated as CASSYSRKQKETQYF.

The V and J genes are TRBV6-2 or TRBV6-3 and TRBJ2-5, with 11 bases identical to TRBD1. The CDR3 contains 15 residues. Germline-derived CDR1 and CDR2 are MNHEY and SVGEGT. The junction had 10 bases not matched to a gene; V was cut back by 6 bases and J by 7 bases. Here the CDR3 DNA reads TGTGCCAGCAGCCATGGGGGACAGGGGGGAGTGACCCAGTACTTC. It encodes CASSHGGQGGVTQYF.

V and J are TRBV5-1 and TRBJ2-7, with D perhaps TRBD1 (5 bases). The CDR3 extends over 14 amino acids. V lost 4 bases to trimming and J lost 2 bases, with 13 bases between them. From germline, CDR1 is SGHRS and CDR2 YFSETQ. CDR3 residues: CASSPQTATYEQYF. The CDR3 DNA reads as TGCGCCAGCAGCCCGCAGACAGCCACCTACGAGCAGTACTTC.

The gene calls are TRBV19 and TRBJ1-1; unclear D gene. V was clipped by 6 bases and J by 2 bases, with 16 bases between them. The CDR3 totals 15 residues. The germline V gene has CDR1 LNHDA and CDR2 SQIVND (reference sequence). The CDR3 sequence is CASSRGSAGNTEAFF. CDR3 nucleotide sequence: TGTGCCAGTAGCCGGGGTTCCGCAGGAAACACTGAAGCTTTCTTT.

This chain connects TRBV29-1 to TRBJ1-1; D is undetermined. CDR3 length: 14 amino acids. CDR1 is SQVTM, CDR2 ANQGSEA, per germline. With 4 bases removed from V and 0 bases from J, the gap between germline ends came to 12 bases. CDR3 in amino acids: CSVGLSKLNTEAFF. CDR3 bases: TGCAGCGTTGGTCTCAGTAAATTGAACACTGAAGCTTTCTTT.

This clone was seen only a few times. V usage is TRBV15 and J usage is TRBJ1-4; D remains ambiguous. V was clipped by 1 base and J by 8 bases, with 11 bases between them. CDR1 is LNHNV, CDR2 YYDKDF, per germline (reference sequence). The CDR3 runs 14 residues. The CDR3 is CATSRVTEEEKLFF. The CDR3 DNA follows: TGTGCCACCAGCAGAGTTACCGAGGAAGAAAAACTGTTTTTT.

The chain couples TRBV6-6 to TRBJ2-2; 9 nucleotides agree with TRBD2. Germline V CDR1 and CDR2: MNHNY, SVGAGI (reference sequence). The V and J ends lost 8 bases and 2 bases, in that order; junction bases with no gene match: 6. CDR3 size: 15 residues. The CDR3 spells CASQKRGANTGELFF. The CDR3 nucleotides read TGTGCCAGCCAAAAGCGGGGGGCCAACACCGGGGAGCTGTTTTTT.

The genes are TRBV7-6 and TRBJ2-5; 13 bases agree with TRBD2. Germline trimming cut 6 bases from V and 7 bases from J; bases unmatched to any gene: 8. CDR3 size: 15 residues. Germline values: CDR1 SGHVS, CDR2 FNYEAQ. The CDR3 nucleotides read TGTGCCAGCAGTAACGGACTAGCGGGGGAGGGGACCCAGTACTTC. It yields the protein CASSNGLAGEGTQYF. The full variable domain, with the rest looked up from reference TRBV7-6 and TRBJ2-5, is GAGVSQSPRYKVTKRGQDVALRCDPISGHVSLYWYRQALGQGPEFLTYFNYEAQQDKSGLPNDRFSAERPEGSISTLTIQRTEQRDSAMYRCASSNGLAGEGTQYFGPGTRLLVL.

This chain links TRBV7-2 with TRBJ1-1; D is unclear. Trimming pared 5 bases from V and 8 bases from J, leaving 12 bases between. This CDR3 comprises 12 residues. Germline V CDR1 and CDR2: SGHTA, FQGNSA. The CDR3 region has the DNA TGTGCCAGCAGCCTGAGGCCCTCGGAAGCTTTCTTT. Residues: CASSLRPSEAFF.

The V and J genes are TRBV7-9 and TRBJ2-7, with no clear D. Trimming pared 4 bases from V and 3 bases from J, leaving 19 bases between. The CDR3 is 16 amino acids. Germline V gene data show CDR1 as SEHNR and CDR2 as FQNEAQ (reference sequence). CDR3 coding DNA: TGTGCCAGCAGCTCCCCCGGTAGCCCCAAGGGCTACGAGCAGTACTTC. This codes for CASSSPGSPKGYEQYF.

The V call is TRBV5-1, the J call TRBJ1-2; the match to TRBD1 covers 8 bases. The CDR3 has 14 residues. The J segment lost 4 bases and the V segment lost 5 bases, leaving 7 bases of the junction unmatched. CDR1 is SGHRS and CDR2 is YFSETQ in the germline V gene. The CDR3: CASSLQGAGYGYTF. The DNA of the CDR3 is TGCGCCAGCAGTCTGCAGGGGGCTGGCTATGGCTACACCTTC.

The chain employs TRBV19 and TRBJ2-1; possibly TRBD2 for D (5 bases). V was pared by 3 bases and J by 4 bases, with 7 bases between. Germline-derived CDR1 and CDR2 are LNHDA and SQIVND (reference sequence). The CDR3 runs 13 residues. In DNA, the CDR3 is TGTGCCAGTAGTATTTCGGGATACAATGAGCAGTTCTTC. Residues: CASSISGYNEQFF.

The V gene is TRBV5-4, the J gene TRBJ2-1; 7 bases are a match to TRBD1. V shed 4 bases, J shed 8 bases, and the junction held 3 bases outside the gene matches. This CDR3 has 12 residues. The germline gives CDR1 SGHNT, CDR2 YYREEE (reference sequence). The DNA of the CDR3 is TGTGCCAGCAGCCCACAGGGGTATGAGCAGTTCTTC. The encoded protein is CASSPQGYEQFF.

The rearrangement uses TRBV29-1 and TRBJ2-1, with 10 bases that match TRBD1. V was pared by 8 bases and J by 7 bases, with 8 bases of the junction left unmatched. Germline-derived CDR1 and CDR2 are SQVTM and ANQGSEA. The CDR3 runs to 13 residues. Written as DNA, the CDR3 is TGCAGCACAGGACAGGGGGTTTTAAATGAGCAGTTCTTC. It codes for CSTGQGVLNEQFF.

J is TRBJ2-1 and V is TRBV21-1; TRBD2, the table's D call, was not compared with the DNA. TRBV21-1 is labeled a pseudogene. The CDR3 has 15 amino acids. The CDR3 sequence is CASSIRLAGYNEQFF. Here the CDR3 DNA reads TGTGCCAGCAGCATACGACTAGCGGGTTACAATGAGCAGTTCTTC.

This clone was seen once. The J gene is TRBJ1-2, the V gene TRBV6-6; TRBD1 matches at 8 bases. The V gene end was trimmed by 5 bases and the J gene end by 4 bases; junction bases not matched to a gene: 18. The V gene's germline CDR1 is MNHNY and CDR2 SVGAGI (reference sequence). This CDR3 has 18 residues. CDR3 sequence reads: CASSPLGGYRGFLYGYTF. In nucleotides, the CDR3 is TGTGCCAGCAGTCCCTTGGGGGGGTACAGGGGGTTTCTCTATGGCTACACCTTC.

Concerning this clone itself: The same CDR3 can be traced to other DNA sequences in this sample. The chain couples TRBV7-9 to TRBJ1-2; D perhaps matches TRBD1 (6 bases). Looked up from germline, CDR1 is SEHNR and CDR2 is FQNEAQ (reference sequence). Trimming removed 1 base from V and 0 bases from J, with 9 bases in between. CDR3 length: 15 amino acids. CDR3 in DNA: TGTGCCAGCAGCTTAGAGGGGGGGCCTAACTATGGCTACACCTTC. Amino acids: CASSLEGGPNYGYTF.

The chain has TRBV5-1 and TRBJ2-3, with 8 bases matching TRBD2. The V and J ends lost 2 bases and 2 bases, in that order; junction bases with no gene match: 1. This CDR3 spans 14 amino acids. Germline lookup yields CDR1 SGHRS and CDR2 YFSETQ. The CDR3 here is CASSFGGVTDTQYF. CDR3 coding DNA: TGCGCCAGCAGCTTCGGGGGGGTCACAGATACGCAGTATTTT.

This sequence joins TRBV2 and TRBJ1-2; D gene uncertain. The CDR3 sequence is 13 residues long. V was trimmed by 8 bases and J by 4 bases, leaving 14 bases between them. Germline V gene lookup returns CDR1 SNHLY and CDR2 FYNNEI. CDR3 amino acids: CASCLSPIYGYTF. CDR3 nucleotide sequence: TGTGCCAGCTGCCTCTCCCCTATCTATGGCTACACCTTC.

The chain employs TRBV3-1 (or the pseudogene TRBV3-2) and TRBJ2-3; 10 bases map to TRBD2. Germline CDR1 LGHDT, CDR2 YNNKEL (reference sequence). J gave up 2 bases and V 4 bases, and 18 bases lay outside the gene matches. This CDR3 contains 20 residues. DNA for the CDR3: TGTGCCAGCAGCCGAGAGACGGCTAGCGGGGGACCCAGTTCCACAGATACGCAGTATTTT. As protein: CASSRETASGGPSSTDTQYF.

The rearrangement joins TRBV5-6 to TRBJ2-5; a weak D match, TRBD2 (6 bases). In germline, CDR1 is SGHDT, CDR2 YYEEEE. Trimming removed 4 bases from V and 5 bases from J, with 12 bases in between. The CDR3 totals 13 residues. The CDR3 is CASSLGLKETQYF. The CDR3 coding sequence is TGTGCCAGCAGCCTAGGACTAAAGGAGACCCAGTACTTC.

V and J are TRBV9 and TRBJ1-1; D is possibly TRBD1 (5 bases). The CDR3 totals 16 residues. Germline V CDR1 and CDR2: SGDLS, YYNGEE. Trimming shortened V by 4 bases and J by 0 bases, and 16 bases separated the two germline ends. The CDR3 here is CASSRTGRGMNTEAFF. Written as DNA, the CDR3 is TGTGCCAGCAGCAGGACGGGGCGGGGGATGAACACTGAAGCTTTCTTT.